This TCR beta chain was found in a study of T cells in Graves' hyperthyroidism and ophthalmopathy (dated by TCRdb to the late 2010s). As for the study more broadly: Peripheral blood samples were taken at the time of initial diagnosis, prior to any treatment. TCR Vbeta CDR3 sequencing of 130 to 150 peripheral blood samples (roughly 41 ophthalmopathy, approximately 80 hyperthyroidism and approximately 17 progressor patients) is reported in the paper. To identify distinguishing TCR V-J signatures, a discovery cohort of around 100 patients was used, comprising 43 with Graves' ophthalmopathy and some 57 with stable Graves' hyperthyroidism. The approximately 97 discovery patients were randomly divided into training and test sets at a 7:3 ratio. After sampling, hyperthyroidism patients received methimazole starting at 30 mg daily, and ophthalmopathy patients received high-dose intravenous methylprednisolone. Thyroid tissue and blood T-cell repertoires from six Graves' hyperthyroidism patients were also compared in the study. An independent validation cohort of around 19 hyperthyroidism patients and about 16 patients who later progressed to ophthalmopathy tested prospective prediction of ophthalmopathy.

There are a few counts of this clonotype. The clone's antigen remains unknown. The record has no base qualities; no much larger clone is one base away. Stable Graves' hyperthyroidism was defined as no progression to ophthalmopathy during 18 months of follow-up. Hyperthyroidism patients were newly diagnosed, had a disease duration of under 2 months, and were aged 18 to 65 years. The study excluded patients with uncontrolled infections, other autoimmune diseases, pregnancy or lactation. Diagnoses were based on clinical symptoms, serum thyroxine and TRAb, thyroid ultrasound and orbital computed tomography. PBMCs were isolated from about 9.2 ml of fresh peripheral blood by Ficoll-Paque density gradient centrifugation. Total RNA was extracted with Trizol reagent, and quality was checked on an Agilent 2100 Bioanalyzer. TCR beta CDR3 regions were amplified from RNA transcripts. A first-round RT-PCR of the TCR CDR3 used the HTBI primer set with the Qiagen OneStep RT-PCR kit. Libraries were constructed in a second round of multiplex PCR, after which size selection and purification were performed. Sequencing of the libraries was done on an Illumina HiSeq2000 using paired-end 100 bp reads. In the original analysis: Raw data were processed with SOAPnuke, discarding reads with adapters, uncalled bases, mean Phred below 15, or no exact constant-primer or identifier match. COPE v1.2.5 was used to merge high-quality paired reads, and clonotypes were defined as unique nucleotide sequences. Clonotypes were aligned to IMGT TRBV, TRBD and TRBJ reference segments using MiTCR v1.1. Only V-J combinations with frequency above 0.0001, covering 99.2% of repertoires, were analysed. A TCS score was defined as the ratio between F50 (clonal expansion) and ExV (chaos), using BLOSUM62-based TCRdist between CDR3 peptides within each V-J. Welch's t-statistics and random forest reduced several hundred V-J features to roughly 13, which were used in a naive Bayes classifier (R e1071). The public reads were quality trimmed at Q25 with fastp and then assembled into clones with MiXCR by TCRdb, keeping productive beta chains. Rows with one shared CDR3 protein collapse into an entry with the most common genes and DNA. The V and J calls and clone size come from TCRdb's table, not from the authors' own analysis. For this sample the table gives about 420,000 distinct CDR3 sequences, of which about a sixth were detected only once. Roughly 7.4% of the sample is in the top ten clones.

Study-wide findings and limitations: Most expanded thyroid clonotypes (frequency above 0.001) were also detected in blood, a finding suggesting that blood repertoires may reflect thyroid immune responses. Sample size was not statistically predetermined, and investigators were not blinded to group allocation. In cross-validation, a model built on a 13 V-J signature told ophthalmopathy apart from stable hyperthyroidism with under 90% sensitivity and about 81% specificity, and in testing the same model reached 80%/75%. In validation, the model predicted progression to ophthalmopathy a median of roughly 6.2 months before onset, with about 67% sensitivity and 72.22% specificity.

The CDR1 and CDR2 encoded by the germline V gene (reference sequence) are SEHNR and FQNEAQ. The germline ends are 9 bases apart after V is trimmed by 0 bases and J by 1 base. From the cysteine up to the phenylalanine, the CDR3 has a length of 15 residues. Here the CDR3 DNA is all that survives: 45 bases in frame from base 1. The receptor comes from a woman aged 18-30 years with Graves' hyperthyroidism. Sample: blood. This chain joins TRBV7-9 to TRBJ2-5; the D gene lacks a confident call. The CDR3 region: CASSLALPFQETQYF. The nucleotide sequence is TGTGCCAGCAGCTTAGCTCTCCCATTCCAAGAGACCCAGTACTTC.